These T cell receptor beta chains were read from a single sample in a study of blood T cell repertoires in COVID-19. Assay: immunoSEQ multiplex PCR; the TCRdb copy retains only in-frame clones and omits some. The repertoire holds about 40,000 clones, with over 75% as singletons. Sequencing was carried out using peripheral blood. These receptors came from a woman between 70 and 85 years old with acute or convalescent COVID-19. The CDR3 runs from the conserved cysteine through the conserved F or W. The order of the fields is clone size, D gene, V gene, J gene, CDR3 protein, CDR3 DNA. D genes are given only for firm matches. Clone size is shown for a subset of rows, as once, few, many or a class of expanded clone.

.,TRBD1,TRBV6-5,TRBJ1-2,CASRGQGFYGYTF,TGTGCCAGCAGAGGACAGGGGTTCTATGGCTACACCTTC
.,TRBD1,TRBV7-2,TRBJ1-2,CASSTDRAYGYTF,TGTGCCAGCAGCACCGACAGGGCCTATGGCTACACCTTC
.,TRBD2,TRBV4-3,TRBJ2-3,CASRPGLGADTQYF,TGCGCCAGCAGGCCGGGACTAGGGGCAGATACGCAGTATTTT
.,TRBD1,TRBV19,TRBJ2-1,CASSVPPRTGRNEQFF,TGTGCCAGTAGTGTTCCCCCCCGGACAGGTCGCAATGAGCAGTTCTTC
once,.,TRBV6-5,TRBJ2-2,CASSSYRDAGELFF,TGTGCCAGCAGTTCTTACAGGGACGCCGGGGAGCTGTTTTTT
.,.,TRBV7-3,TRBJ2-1,CASSLGGINNEQFF,TGTGCCAGCAGCTTAGGCGGGATAAACAATGAGCAGTTCTTC
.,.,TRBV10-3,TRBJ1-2,CAISDATNYGYTF,TGTGCCATCAGTGATGCTACTAACTATGGCTACACCTTC
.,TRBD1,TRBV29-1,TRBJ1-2,CSATTGTGHYGYTF,TGCAGCGCTACAACCGGGACAGGACACTATGGCTACACCTTC
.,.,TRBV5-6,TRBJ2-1,CASSGGRGEQFF,TGTGCCAGCAGCGGAGGGCGGGGCGAGCAGTTCTTC
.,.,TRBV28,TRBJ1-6,CASSFFNSQGLRALHF,TGTGCCAGCAGTTTCTTTAACTCCCAAGGCCTGAGGGCCCTCCACTTT
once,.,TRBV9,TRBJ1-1,CASSGAGGEAFF,TGTGCCAGCAGCGGGGCCGGAGGCGAAGCTTTCTTT
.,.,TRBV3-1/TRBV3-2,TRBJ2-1,CASSQPGRANNEQFF,TGTGCCAGCAGCCAACCGGGTCGAGCGAACAATGAGCAGTTCTTC
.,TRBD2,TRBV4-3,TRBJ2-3,CASSQDPSGILTDTQYF,TGCGCCAGCAGCCAAGACCCTAGCGGCATTTTGACAGATACGCAGTATTTT
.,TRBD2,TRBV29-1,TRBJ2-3,CSVVRLAEITDTQYF,TGCAGCGTTGTTCGACTAGCGGAGATCACAGATACGCAGTATTTT
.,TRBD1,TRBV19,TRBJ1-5,CASSIVRDSQGPQHF,TGTGCCAGTAGTATAGTTAGGGACAGTCAAGGGCCCCAGCATTTT
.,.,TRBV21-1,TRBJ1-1,CASSKVAREDTEAFF,TGTGCCAGCAGCAAAGTGGCCAGGGAAGACACTGAAGCTTTCTTT
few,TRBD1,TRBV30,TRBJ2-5,CAWGTGTGVMETQYF,TGTGCCTGGGGAACCGGGACAGGGGTGATGGAGACCCAGTACTTC
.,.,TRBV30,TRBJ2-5,CAWAHREETQYF,TGTGCCTGGGCCCACAGGGAAGAGACCCAGTACTTC
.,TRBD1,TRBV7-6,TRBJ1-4,CASSVRTGGDEKLFF,TGTGCCAGCAGCGTCCGGACAGGGGGCGATGAAAAACTGTTTTTT
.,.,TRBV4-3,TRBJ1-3,CASSQDSGAGNTIYF,TGCGCCAGCAGCCAAGATTCAGGGGCTGGAAACACCATATATTTT
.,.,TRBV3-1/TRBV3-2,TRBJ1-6,CASSQVGGVPLHF,TGTGCCAGCAGCCAAGTAGGGGGGGTTCCCCTCCACTTT
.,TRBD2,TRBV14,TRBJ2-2,CASSQASGITGELFF,TGTGCCAGCAGCCAAGCTAGCGGGATCACCGGGGAGCTGTTTTTT
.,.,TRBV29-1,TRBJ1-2,CSFIVTGTYGYTF,TGCAGCTTCATAGTAACAGGGACCTATGGCTACACCTTC
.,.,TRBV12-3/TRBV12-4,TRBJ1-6,CASSLGPTALHF,TGTGCCAGCAGTTTAGGACCGACTGCCCTCCACTTT
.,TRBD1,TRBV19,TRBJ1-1,CASSLGQGTTEAFF,TGTGCCAGTAGCCTCGGACAGGGTACCACTGAAGCTTTCTTT
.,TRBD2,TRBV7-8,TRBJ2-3,CASSLPMTSGATDTQYF,TGTGCCAGCAGCTTACCGATGACTAGCGGAGCCACAGATACGCAGTATTTT
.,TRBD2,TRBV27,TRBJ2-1,CASRGLAGTYNEQFF,TGTGCCAGCAGGGGACTAGCGGGGACCTACAATGAGCAGTTCTTC
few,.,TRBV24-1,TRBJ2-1,CATSAWGDLNEQFF,TGTGCCACCAGTGCTTGGGGCGACCTGAATGAGCAGTTCTTC
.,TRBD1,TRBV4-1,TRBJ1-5,CASSHDSTGAGDQPQHF,TGCGCCAGCAGCCATGACTCGACAGGGGCTGGCGATCAGCCCCAGCATTTT
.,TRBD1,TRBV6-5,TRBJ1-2,CASSYSPGTGAGYTF,TGTGCCAGCAGTTACAGCCCCGGGACAGGGGCTGGCTACACCTTC
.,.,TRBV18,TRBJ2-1,CASSPSRGTYNEQFF,TGTGCCAGCTCACCTTCTCGCGGCACCTACAATGAGCAGTTCTTC
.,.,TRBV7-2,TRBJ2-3,CASSLEDVRNTQYF,TGTGCCAGCAGCTTAGAAGATGTGCGCAATACGCAGTATTTT